The present TCR beta chain was sequenced within a study of blood T cell repertoires in COVID-19. The overall study: PBMCs, B-cell-depleted T cells, or T cells provided the cDNA or gDNA that made up the material.

Germline V gene sequence: CDR1 LGHDT, CDR2 YNNKEL (reference sequence). The CDR3 is 14 amino acids. The ends lost 1 base at V and 7 bases at J; junction bases unmatched: 4. In the authors' workflow: Reference gene primer amplification gave nucleated cell count estimates. Method: immunoSEQ multiplex PCR; TCRdb's copy keeps in-frame clones and lacks some. V, J and clone size derive from that table, while D and trimming were established from the DNA sequence. The sample records under 450,000 clones, about four fifths being singletons. The material sequenced was peripheral blood. The sequence came from a human donor with acute or convalescent COVID-19. The donor label of this sample is uncertain. This chain links TRBV3-1 (or the pseudogene TRBV3-2) with TRBJ2-1, with 7 positions matching TRBD2. CDR3 sequence reads: CASSQGLARNEQFF. DNA for the CDR3: TGTGCCAGCAGCCAAGGACTAGCCCGGAATGAGCAGTTCTTC.